One and the same sample provided the 3 T cell receptor beta chains below, sequenced in a study of blood T cell repertoires in COVID-19 (dated by TCRdb to the early 2020s). The method behind the library was the immunoSEQ multiplex PCR assay. In TCRdb, the immuneACCESS table is reduced to in-frame sequences with V and J assigned. These tables do not hold every clone; where another copy was compared, an unresolved V gene accounts for under half, and the others remain unexplained. This sample holds 400,000 to 500,000 clones; approximately 90% were observed only once. Together, the top ten hold more than 1.4% of the sample. Sequences were obtained from peripheral blood. The receptor source for this set is a woman aged 25 to 39 with active or convalescent COVID-19.

The chain joins TRBV10-3 to TRBJ2-5, with D tentatively TRBD1 (6 bases). This CDR3 is built from 15 residues. Trimming shortened V by 0 bases and J by 3 bases, and 11 bases separated the two germline ends. CDR1 is ENHRY, CDR2 SYGVKD, per germline. The CDR3 loop reads CAISESARGKETQYF. The CDR3 DNA reads as TGTGCCATCAGTGAGTCGGCAAGGGGGAAAGAGACCCAGTACTTC.

V and J are TRBV7-8 and TRBJ2-2; 8 bases match TRBD2. V was pared by 2 bases and J by 2 bases, with 7 bases of the junction left unmatched. Germline V gene lookup returns CDR1 SGHVS and CDR2 FQNEAQ. The CDR3 has 17 residues. DNA for the CDR3: TGTGCCAGCAGCTTAAACAGGGCGGGGGGAAACACCGGGGAGCTGTTTTTT. As protein: CASSLNRAGGNTGELFF.

This clone is a singleton in its sample. The chain carries TRBV21-1 and TRBJ2-3; TRBD2 is taken as the D call from the table, unchecked against the DNA. TRBV21-1 is a pseudogene locus. The CDR3 is 17 amino acids. CDR3 protein: CASSKSNPAGKTDTQYF. The CDR3 DNA is TGTGCCAGCAGCAAGAGTAACCCCGCGGGGAAGACAGATACGCAGTATTTT.